This T cell receptor (beta chain) is drawn from a study of blood T cell repertoires in COVID-19. At the level of the study: The study drew acute and convalescent COVID-19 samples from the United States, Italy and Spain.

CDR3 size: 18 residues. The junction had 7 bases not matched to a gene; V was cut back by 2 bases and J by 1 base. CDR1 and CDR2 from the germline V gene are MNHEY and SMNVEV (reference sequence). The method was immunoSEQ multiplex PCR; TCRdb's version includes in-frame clones alone and lacks a portion of them. Of 130,000 to 150,000 clones in the sample, roughly 88% were seen once. J is TRBJ2-6 and V is TRBV27, with 8 bases fitting TRBD1. The sequence was collected from a woman aged 60-75 years with COVID-19, enrolled during active disease. Sequencing was performed on peripheral blood. The CDR3 region has the DNA TGTGCCAGCAGTTTAAGCGCAGGGGGCACTTCTGGGGCCAACGTCCTGACTTTC. Translating gives CASSLSAGGTSGANVLTF.